This TCR beta chain emerged from a study of OX40 agonist ivuxolimab in advanced cancers. The study in broad terms: Ivuxolimab was a fully human IgG2 agonistic monoclonal antibody targeting the costimulatory receptor OX40 (CD134). Intravenous ivuxolimab was administered to patients every 2 weeks at six dose levels: 0.01, 0.1, 0.3, 1.5, 3 and 10 mg/kg. Of the approximately 50 dose-escalation patients, hepatocellular carcinoma was present in around 19, melanoma in roughly 15, renal cell carcinoma in 9 and head and neck cancer in 9. A male proportion of roughly 80% and a mean age of about 60 years, ranging from about 23 to 90, were recorded for the dose-escalation cohort. Patients were allowed to have had prior anti-PD-1, anti-PD-L1 or anti-CTLA-4 therapy, and around two fifths of the dose-escalation patients had been treated with checkpoint inhibitors. Partial responses occurred in three dose-escalation patients, of whom one had hepatocellular carcinoma and two had cutaneous melanoma. Peripheral TCRbeta sequencing aimed to test whether ivuxolimab altered TCR sequence diversity and caused clonal T-cell expansion. The paper describes the monotherapy dose-escalation part (N of about 52 patients) of the phase I trial of ivuxolimab. What the study reported, not specific to this receptor: In the 0.1-3.0 mg/kg groups, partial responders were among the patients with the lowest normalized peripheral clonal expansion, particularly in CD8+ T cells. Antigen specificity was not determined for the clonally expanded peripheral T cells. After ivuxolimab, more expanded clones were found on average in CD8+ T cells than in CD4+ T cells. Low levels of normalized T-cell clonal expansion were also seen in some patients who did not respond. Clonal expansion of both CD4+ and CD8+ blood T cells was observed from baseline to week 6 at doses 0.1 to 3.0 mg/kg.

Cut back by 5 bases and 2 bases, the V and J ends lie 10 bases apart. From its cysteine to its phenylalanine, the CDR3 spans 15 amino acids. The sequence is cut down to CDR3 DNA, 45 bases in frame from base 1. CDR1 is given as KGHSH and CDR2 as LQKENI, both from the germline V gene. The trial excluded patients who had a history of autoimmune disease or who were on systemic immunosuppression. In every dose cohort, peripheral blood was drawn for TCR sequencing at baseline, cycle 4 day 1, and cycle 7 day 1. The samples were taken from a phase I, first-in-human, multicenter, open-label dose-escalation trial of ivuxolimab. Adults with locally advanced or metastatic head and neck squamous cell, hepatocellular, melanoma or renal cell carcinoma were enrolled in the trial. Before TCR sequencing, CD4+ and CD8+ T cells were separately sorted from peripheral blood. Genomic DNA was extracted from sorted cells for sequencing of the TCRbeta CDR3 region. The immunoSEQ Assay was used for sequencing of TCRbeta CDR3 regions. TCRdb holds this immuneACCESS table with in-frame rearrangements only. Some clones are missing; in checked studies, unresolved V genes explain under half, and the rest has no known cause. Across this sample there are 98,000 or so clones, with about 85% seen only once. 0.8% to 1% of the sample comes from the top ten.

A word on this clone: Its antigen has not been determined. The input lacks base qualities; no much larger clone sits a single base away.

The specimen was CD4+ or CD8+ T cells sorted from blood, collected in a trial of the OX40 agonist ivuxolimab. Here the chain combines TRBV18 and TRBJ2-6, with no confident D gene call. The TCR comes from an adult with an advanced solid tumor such as melanoma, head and neck, liver or kidney cancer. This receptor carries the CDR3 CASSAERAGANVLTF. The sequence in DNA is TGTGCCAGCTCAGCGGAAAGAGCTGGGGCCAACGTCCTGACTTTC. Where the CDR3 stops, the reference TRBV18 and TRBJ2-6 genes take over; the full variable domain is NAGVMQNPRHLVRRRGQEARLRCSPMKGHSHVYWYRQLPEEGLKFMVYLQKENIIDESGMPKERFSAEFPKEGPSILRIQQVVRGDSAAYFCASSAERAGANVLTFGAGSRLTVL.